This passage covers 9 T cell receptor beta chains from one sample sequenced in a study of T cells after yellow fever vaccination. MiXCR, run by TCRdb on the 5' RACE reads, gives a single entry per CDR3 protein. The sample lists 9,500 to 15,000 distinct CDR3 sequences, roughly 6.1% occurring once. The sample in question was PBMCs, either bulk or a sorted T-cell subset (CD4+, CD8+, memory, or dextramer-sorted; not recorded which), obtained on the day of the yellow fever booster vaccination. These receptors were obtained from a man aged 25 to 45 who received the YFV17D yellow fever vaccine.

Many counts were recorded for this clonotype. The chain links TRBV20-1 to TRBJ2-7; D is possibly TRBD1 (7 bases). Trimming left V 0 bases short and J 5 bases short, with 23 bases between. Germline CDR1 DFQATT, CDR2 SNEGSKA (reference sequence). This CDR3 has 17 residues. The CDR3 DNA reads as TGCAGTGCTAGAGAAGGGGGGTGGAGGGGGCGTTTCGACGAGCAGTACTTC. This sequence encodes CSAREGGWRGRFDEQYF.

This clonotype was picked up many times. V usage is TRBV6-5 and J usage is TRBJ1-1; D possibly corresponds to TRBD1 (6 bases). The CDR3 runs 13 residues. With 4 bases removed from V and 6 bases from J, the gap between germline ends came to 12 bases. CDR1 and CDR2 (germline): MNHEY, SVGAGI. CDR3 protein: CASSWTEGPEAFF. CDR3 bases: TGTGCCAGCAGTTGGACAGAGGGTCCTGAAGCTTTCTTT.

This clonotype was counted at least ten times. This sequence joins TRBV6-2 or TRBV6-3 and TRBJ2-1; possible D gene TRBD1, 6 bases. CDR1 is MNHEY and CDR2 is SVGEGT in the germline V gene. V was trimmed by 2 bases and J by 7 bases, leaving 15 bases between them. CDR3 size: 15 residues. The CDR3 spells CASSYGTLTTNEQFF. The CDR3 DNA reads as TGTGCCAGCAGTTACGGGACATTGACTACAAATGAGCAGTTCTTC.

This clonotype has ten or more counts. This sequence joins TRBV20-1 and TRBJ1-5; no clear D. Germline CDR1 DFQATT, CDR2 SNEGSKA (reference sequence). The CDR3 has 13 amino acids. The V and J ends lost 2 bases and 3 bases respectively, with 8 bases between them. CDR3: CSARTGPNQPQHF. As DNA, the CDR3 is TGCAGTGCTAGAACCGGGCCCAATCAGCCCCAGCATTTT.

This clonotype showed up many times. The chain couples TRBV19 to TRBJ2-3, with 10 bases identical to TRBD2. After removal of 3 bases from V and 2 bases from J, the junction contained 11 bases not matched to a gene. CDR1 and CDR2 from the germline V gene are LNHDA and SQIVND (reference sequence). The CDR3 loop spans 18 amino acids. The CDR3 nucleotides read TGTGCCAGTAGTATTGAGGCGTGGACTAGCGGAGACACAGATACGCAGTATTTT. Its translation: CASSIEAWTSGDTDTQYF.

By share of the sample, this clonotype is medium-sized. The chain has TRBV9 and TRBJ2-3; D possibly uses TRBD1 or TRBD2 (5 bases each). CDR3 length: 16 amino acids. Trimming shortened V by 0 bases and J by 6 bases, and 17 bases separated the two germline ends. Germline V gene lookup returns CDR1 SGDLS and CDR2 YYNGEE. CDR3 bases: TGTGCCAGCAGCGTAGAAGGGACGGTAGATTCGGATACGCAGTATTTT. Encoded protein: CASSVEGTVDSDTQYF.

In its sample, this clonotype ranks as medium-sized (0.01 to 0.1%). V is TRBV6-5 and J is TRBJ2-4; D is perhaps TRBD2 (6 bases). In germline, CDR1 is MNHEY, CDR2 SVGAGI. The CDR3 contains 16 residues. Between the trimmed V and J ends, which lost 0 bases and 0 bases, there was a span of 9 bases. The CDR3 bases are TGTGCCAGCAGTTACTCGGAGGGCTTAGCCAAAAACATTCAGTACTTC. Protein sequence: CASSYSEGLAKNIQYF.

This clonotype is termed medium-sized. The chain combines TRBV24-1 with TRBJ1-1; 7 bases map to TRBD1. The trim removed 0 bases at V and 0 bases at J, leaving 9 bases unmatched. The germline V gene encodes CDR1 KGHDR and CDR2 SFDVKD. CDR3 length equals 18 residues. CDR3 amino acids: CATSDLKGANFMNTEAFF. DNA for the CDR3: TGTGCCACCAGTGATTTGAAGGGGGCGAATTTCATGAACACTGAAGCTTTCTTT.

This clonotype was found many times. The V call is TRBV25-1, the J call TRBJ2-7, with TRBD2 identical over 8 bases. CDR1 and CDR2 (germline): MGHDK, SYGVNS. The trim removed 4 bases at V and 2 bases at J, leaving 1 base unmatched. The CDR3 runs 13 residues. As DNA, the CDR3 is TGTGCCAGCAGTGGACTAGCGACCTACGAGCAGTACTTC. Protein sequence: CASSGLATYEQYF.